This T cell receptor beta chain is drawn from a study of shared clonotypes between healthy human individuals. Study as a whole: The study used three CD4 naive, three CD4 memory, two CD8 naive and one CD8 memory plate per donor.

As processed by the authors: ImmunoSEQ output lacked quality scores and full-length reads, limiting matched filtering. Using immunoSEQ multiplex PCR, the repertoire was profiled, and TCRdb retains in-frame clones only, with some absent. Clone size and V and J calls were adopted from that table, with D and trimming inferred from the DNA. The data hold millions of clones, with 85% to 95% observed a single time. CDR3 length equals 14 residues. V was trimmed by 0 bases and J by 2 bases, leaving 7 bases between them. From germline, CDR1 is SGHTA and CDR2 FQGTGA. A remark on this clone: No antigen is known for it. Other nucleotide sequences from this sample produce the same CDR3.

Naivety among CD8 cells was defined by CD45RO negativity and positive CCR7 selection, thereby excluding terminally differentiated effector memory CD45RA+ cells. Notes on the study in general: Clonotypes that were shared across a handful of donors made up roughly 5.2% of naive CD4 clonotypes. In the sorted subsets, rarefaction showed sequencing was incomplete despite large depth.

The receptor was isolated from a man between 18 and 35 years old in good health. The chain employs TRBV7-3 and TRBJ2-5; D assignment may be TRBD1 or TRBD2 (5 bases each). The sequencing input was naive CD8+ T cells sorted from blood. DNA of the CDR3: TGTGCCAGCAGCTTAACTGGGGGTCAAGAGACCCAGTACTTC. Amino acid sequence: CASSLTGGQETQYF. Drawing the rest from reference TRBV7-3 and TRBJ2-5, the complete variable domain is GAGVSQTPSNKVTEKGKYVELRCDPISGHTALYWYRQSLGQGPEFLIYFQGTGAADDSGLPNDRFFAVRPEGSVSTLKIQRTERGDSAVYLCASSLTGGQETQYFGPGTRLLVL.